This record concerns one T cell receptor beta chain sequence. Measured with immunoSEQ multiplex PCR; TCRdb has only the in-frame clones, and not every one. The sample yields roughly 290,000 clones, about 89% seen once. This sample is drawn from a study of blood T cell repertoires in COVID-19. Germline V CDR1 and CDR2: MDHEN, SYDVKM. The junction had 6 bases not matched to a gene; V was cut back by 10 bases and J by 0 bases. The CDR3 is 15 amino acids. The sample taken for sequencing was peripheral blood. This receptor was obtained from a young man with acute or convalescent COVID-19. The chain combines TRBV28 with TRBJ2-6; TRBD1 matches at 7 bases. This chain's CDR3 is CATGQVLSGANVLTF. The DNA for the CDR3 is TGTGCCACAGGACAGGTTCTCTCTGGGGCCAACGTCCTGACTTTC.